The 17 T cell receptor beta chains reported below all come from one sample, sequenced in a study of breast tumors, draining lymph nodes, adjacent tissues. Samples came from axillary lymph nodes draining the breast cancer. TCRdb reanalysed the multiplex PCR reads using MiXCR and keeps one entry per CDR3 protein. The sample has some 120,000 distinct CDR3 sequences, nearly 20% seen once. Specimen: axillary lymph node tissue. These receptors were collected from a female donor with breast cancer. Some clones in this sample may be carry-over from other donors' samples.

The sample holds many counts of this clonotype. Likely a read error: the CDR3 ends without its conserved phenylalanine or tryptophan. It is unclear where the CDR3 begins or ends on the DNA, so no DNA is shown, and the CDR3 is as TCRdb lists it. The chain recombines TRBV4-1 with TRBJ1-2. The CDR3 region is 9 residues in length, termini included. Germline V gives CDR1 MGHRA, CDR2 YSYEKL. CDR3 protein: CASSPKVEN.

This clonotype has at least ten counts. J is TRBJ2-1 and V is TRBV24-1, with TRBD2 matching over 9 bases. The CDR3 totals 17 residues. The J segment lost 6 bases and the V segment lost 2 bases, leaving 10 bases of the junction unmatched. The germline CDR1 and CDR2 sequences are KGHDR and SFDVKD. CDR3 coding DNA: TGTGCCACCAGTGATTCTAGCGGGGTGTCGACTTCCAATGAGCAGTTCTTC. Protein: CATSDSSGVSTSNEQFF.

This clonotype has a count of ten or more. This chain uses TRBV5-1 with TRBJ2-7; TRBD1 might be the D (5 bases). The germline V gene has CDR1 SGHRS and CDR2 YFSETQ. Trimming removed 1 base at V and 3 bases at J, with 14 bases between. The length of the CDR3 is 15 residues. CDR3 DNA sequence: TGCGCCAGCAGCTTGATTCTAGGGGATAACTACGAGCAGTACTTC. Its translation: CASSLILGDNYEQYF.

This clonotype was seen repeatedly, ten times or more. The chain employs TRBV20-1 and TRBJ2-7; D may be TRBD2 (5 bases). The CDR3 extends over 17 amino acids. The V end lost 3 bases, the J end lost 2 bases, and 23 bases lay between the germline ends. Germline V gene data show CDR1 as DFQATT and CDR2 as SNEGSKA (reference sequence). This CDR3 reads CSASVRAPGSGTYEQYF. The CDR3 nucleotides read TGCAGTGCTAGTGTAAGGGCTCCGGGATCTGGAACCTACGAGCAGTACTTC.

This clonotype was seen repeatedly, ten times or more. This chain joins TRBV20-1 and TRBJ2-1; 8 bases line up with TRBD2. Trimming took 3 bases from V and 5 from J; bases not matched to a gene: 6. This CDR3 is built from 14 residues. CDR1 is DFQATT and CDR2 is SNEGSKA in the germline V gene (reference sequence). The CDR3 here is CSARSGLGNNEQFF. In nucleotides, the CDR3 is TGCAGTGCTAGGTCGGGACTAGGTAACAATGAGCAGTTCTTC.

This clonotype was detected only once. A much more abundant neighbour one base away suggests this may be a read error. The J gene is TRBJ2-3, the V gene TRBV9, with no clear D. V was clipped by 0 bases and J by 4 bases, with 18 bases between them. The CDR3 is 17 residues long. Germline CDR1 reads SGDLS; CDR2 reads YYNGEE. The DNA for the CDR3 is TGTGCCAGCAGCGTAGGAAACCGGATGTCTGGCGCAGATACGCAGTATTTT. Translated: CASSVGNRMSGADTQYF.

The sample holds many counts of this clonotype. The gene calls are TRBV30 and TRBJ2-7; 7 nucleotides match TRBD1. The germline CDR1 and CDR2 sequences are GTSNPN and SVGIG (reference sequence). The V gene end was trimmed by 3 bases and the J gene end by 2 bases; junction bases not matched to a gene: 4. The CDR3 spans 13 residues. The CDR3 reads CAWRAGTAYEQYF. For the CDR3, the DNA is TGTGCCTGGAGGGCCGGGACAGCCTACGAGCAGTACTTC.

Concerning this clonotype itself: A junction end diverges from the germline sequence, so it may reflect a read error. The rearrangement joins TRBV19 to TRBJ1-2; 7 bases fit TRBD1. The CDR3 totals 16 residues. Per germline, CDR1 LNHDA and CDR2 SQIVND (reference sequence). The CDR3 nucleotides read TGTACCAGTAGTATTGCCCCTGGGACAGTGAACTATGACTACACCTTC. Translating it yields CTSSIAPGTVNYDYTF.

This clonotype showed up many times. The J gene is TRBJ2-3, the V gene TRBV19; no definite D call. The V end lost 2 bases, the J end lost 4 bases, and 7 bases lay between the germline ends. CDR3 size: 13 residues. Germline V CDR1 and CDR2: LNHDA, SQIVND (reference sequence). The CDR3 spells CASSISASDTQYF. The CDR3 DNA reads as TGTGCCAGTAGTATATCTGCTTCAGATACGCAGTATTTT.

This clonotype was seen repeatedly, ten times or more. This chain joins TRBV20-1 and TRBJ2-6; 10 bases match TRBD1. Trimming at V came to 3 bases and at J to 4 bases, leaving 3 bases not matched to a gene. The germline V gene encodes CDR1 DFQATT and CDR2 SNEGSKA (reference sequence). This CDR3 has 15 amino acids. The CDR3 loop is CSASGQGGGANVLTF. The CDR3, as DNA: TGCAGTGCTAGCGGACAGGGGGGCGGGGCCAACGTCCTGACTTTC.

This clonotype was observed many times. This sequence joins TRBV3-1 and TRBJ2-5, with TRBD1 as a possible D gene (6 bases). Trimming removed 1 base at V and 5 bases at J, with 11 bases between. CDR1 and CDR2 from the germline V gene are LGHDT and YNNKEL (reference sequence). The CDR3 runs to 14 residues. CDR3 DNA: TGTGCCAGCAGCCAAGCTAACAGGGAGGAGACCCAGTACTTC. This codes for CASSQANREETQYF.

This clonotype was picked up many times. CDR3 amino acids: CASRGVAGLYEQYF. The CDR3 DNA follows: TGTGCCAGCCGGGGGGTAGCGGGACTTTACGAGCAGTACTTC. V gene TRBV27 combines with J gene TRBJ2-7; TRBD2 agrees at 8 bases. There are 14 residues in the CDR3. CDR1 is MNHEY and CDR2 is SMNVEV in the germline V gene (reference sequence). The junction had 10 bases not matched to a gene; V was cut back by 8 bases and J by 4 bases.

This clonotype was found many times. The CDR3 spells CASSLGQGPDGYTF. CDR3 in DNA: TGTGCCAGCAGCTTGGGACAGGGGCCTGACGGCTACACCTTC. This sequence joins TRBV5-6 and TRBJ1-2; 8 bases are shared with TRBD1. The CDR3 length is 14 residues. Germline-derived CDR1 and CDR2 are SGHDT and YYEEEE. Trimming removed 0 bases from V and 8 bases from J; junction bases left unmatched: 6.

This clonotype was counted ten times or more. The chain is built from TRBV5-1 and TRBJ1-6; D gene unclear. This CDR3 is built from 14 residues. Trimming took off 7 bases at V and 7 bases at J, with 15 bases between the two ends. From germline, CDR1 is SGHRS and CDR2 YFSETQ. Written as DNA, the CDR3 is TGCGCCAGCGGGGAGGGCGATAAGAATTCACCCCTCCACTTT. Translating it yields CASGEGDKNSPLHF.

This clonotype was seen more than once but under ten times. In this CDR3 the conserved last residue, phenylalanine or tryptophan, is missing, so a read error is likely. The chain has TRBV20-1 and TRBJ2-4; D is possibly TRBD1 (7 bases). Germline V lookup: CDR1 DFQATT, CDR2 SNEGSKA (reference sequence). This CDR3 is 13 amino acids long. Trimming removed 3 bases at V and 8 bases at J, with 14 bases between. The CDR3 is CSAREGARYIQYL. CDR3 bases: TGCAGTGCTAGGGAGGGGGCGCGATACATTCAGTACCTC.

This clonotype was observed many times. V usage is TRBV2 and J usage is TRBJ2-5; TRBD2 agrees at 9 bases. The trim removed 7 bases at V and 5 bases at J, leaving 8 bases unmatched. CDR1 SNHLY and CDR2 FYNNEI come from the germline V gene. This CDR3 comprises 14 residues. The CDR3 coding sequence is TGTGCCAGCACCAGGACTAGCGCGGGGGAGACCCAGTACTTC. This translates into CASTRTSAGETQYF.

This clonotype came up many times. The chain combines TRBV20-1 with TRBJ2-7; maybe TRBD1 (5 bases). V lost 4 bases and J lost 2, with 15 bases in between. The germline gives CDR1 DFQATT, CDR2 SNEGSKA (reference sequence). CDR3 length: 14 amino acids. CDR3 in DNA: TGCAGTGCTAAGGGTAGCAGGGTAACCTACGAGCAGTACTTC. It translates to CSAKGSRVTYEQYF.